This T cell receptor beta chain came from a study of blood T cell repertoires in COVID-19. At the level of the study: From T cells, B-cell-depleted T cells, or PBMCs came the material, which was cDNA or gDNA.

Germline V CDR1 and CDR2: LNHDA, SQIVND (reference sequence). J was trimmed by 8 bases and V by 6 bases; bases with no gene match: 9. This CDR3 contains 15 residues. Measured with immunoSEQ multiplex PCR; TCRdb has only the in-frame clones, and not every one. The data contain 150,000 to 200,000 clones, about 88% of them singletons. Residents of 24 US areas, aged about 18 to 95 years, made up the participants. The study assigned cohorts using participant-reported clinical history. Donors in Cohort 3 counted as recovered after two negative PCRs, clearance, or symptom resolution. Specimen: PBMCs or T cells enriched from blood (not recorded which). This TCR was sampled from a young woman who had recovered from COVID-19. This chain joins TRBV19 and TRBJ2-2, with 10 bases matching TRBD2. CDR3 region: CASSASGGPGGELFF. The CDR3 nucleotides are TGTGCCAGTAGCGCTAGCGGGGGCCCCGGGGGGGAGCTGTTTTTT.